Given below is one T cell receptor beta chain in context. One end of the junction does not line up with germline, which may come from a read error. This sample was included in a study of blood T cells in healthy people across ages. The CDR3 spans 13 residues. Germline V CDR1 and CDR2: SGHTA, FQGNSA. For the second PCR, which ran for roughly 7 to 11 cycles, a sample-barcoded 5' primer and a J-beta primer mix were used. Each CDR3 protein is one row after TCRdb ran MiXCR on the 5' RACE reads. The sample has about 2 million distinct CDR3 sequences; roughly 49% are singletons. This sequence originates from a woman between 40 and 50 years old in good health. V is TRBV7-2 and J is TRBJ2-7; unclear D gene. Sequencing was performed on blood. This chain's CDR3 is CARSEELWLEQYF. In DNA, the CDR3 is TGTGCCCGCAGCGAGGAGCTTTGGCTCGAGCAGTACTTC.